A single sample gave rise to the 8 T cell receptor beta chains below, sequenced in a study of regulatory T cells in long-lasting Graves disease (dated by TCRdb to 2020 to 2022). The sample's time point, from its label and the paper: newly diagnosed GD, antithyroid drugs for less than 3 months. For both TCR sequencing and RNA sequencing, RNA was extracted from PBMCs in TRIzol. The library came from multiplex PCR. The run used an Illumina HiSeq 4000. TCR beta libraries were built with iRepertoire HTBI primers and Arm-PCR amplification of CDR3 regions. The public reads were quality trimmed at Q25 with fastp and then assembled into clones with MiXCR by TCRdb, keeping productive beta chains. When rows share a CDR3 protein, they turn into one entry using the most common DNA and genes. The sample yields 450,000 to 650,000 distinct CDR3 sequences; around 15% were counted once. Roughly 25% of the sample belongs to the ten largest clones.

This same sample was also part of a study on T cells in Graves' hyperthyroidism and ophthalmopathy.

This sample comprised peripheral blood mononuclear cells (PBMCs), obtained at new diagnosis, from a patient treated with antithyroid drugs. The receptors were sampled from a woman aged 40 to 65 with Graves disease. Donor details come from another sample of the same person, matched by shared clones.

About this clonotype: With a much larger clone just one base away, this may be a read error. The gene calls are TRBV28 and TRBJ2-1; TRBD1 might be the D (6 bases). The CDR3 has 13 residues. Trimming took off 5 bases at V and 13 bases at J, with 18 bases between the two ends. CDR1 and CDR2 (germline): MDHEN, SYDVKM. CDR3: CASSPHPGHLQFF. CDR3 in DNA: TGTGCCAGCAGTCCCCATCCGGGACATCTTCAGTTCTTC.

At least ten counts were recorded for this clonotype. The CDR3 protein is CASSLPWTGSGYTQYF. The CDR3 bases are TGTGCCAGCAGCTTACCCTGGACAGGTTCGGGTTATACGCAGTATTTT. J is TRBJ2-3 and V is TRBV7-2, with TRBD1 matching over 7 bases. This CDR3 is built from 16 residues. The germline gives CDR1 SGHTA, CDR2 FQGNSA. V was pared by 2 bases and J by 7 bases, with 12 bases of the junction left unmatched.

The rearrangement links TRBV20-1 to TRBJ1-6, with D perhaps TRBD1 (6 bases). The CDR3 is made up of 14 amino acids. Germline lookup yields CDR1 DFQATT and CDR2 SNEGSKA (reference sequence). V lost 5 bases to trimming and J lost 9 bases, with 17 bases between them. The CDR3 bases are TGCAGTGCTGCCCCTGGGGGCCTGATTTCACCCCTCCACTTT. It codes for CSAAPGGLISPLHF.

This clonotype has a count of ten or more. The chain combines TRBV11-2 with TRBJ1-4; unclear D gene. The germline V gene encodes CDR1 SGHAT and CDR2 FQNNGV. The CDR3 has 15 amino acids. V was clipped by 3 bases and J by 3 bases, with 11 bases between them. CDR3 in amino acids: CASSFLQAPNEKLFF. The CDR3, as DNA: TGTGCCAGCAGCTTCCTCCAGGCTCCTAATGAAAAACTGTTTTTT. The entire variable domain, with the rest obtained from reference TRBV11-2 and TRBJ1-4, is as follows: EAGVAQSPRYKIIEKRQSVAFWCNPISGHATLYWYQQILGQGPKLLIQFQNNGVVDDSQLPKDRFSAERLKGVDSTLKIQPAKLEDSAVYLCASSFLQAPNEKLFFGSGTQLSVL.

This clonotype showed up many times. The V gene is TRBV12-3 or TRBV12-4, the J gene TRBJ1-2; no clear D. The CDR3 covers 12 residues. V was shortened by 2 bases and J by 8 bases, with 9 bases between the two germline ends. The CDR3 spells CASSLWRGGYTF. The CDR3 DNA reads TGTGCCAGCAGTTTATGGCGCGGCGGCTACACCTTC.

This clonotype was detected ten times or more. The chain links TRBV2 to TRBJ2-7; 9 nucleotides agree with TRBD1. In germline, CDR1 is SNHLY, CDR2 FYNNEI. This CDR3 contains 17 residues. J lost 3 bases, V lost 9 bases, and 18 bases had no gene match. Here the CDR3 DNA reads TGTGCCAGTCTCCCCGGGACAGGGTTTTTTTCATACTACGAGCAGTACTTC. It yields the protein CASLPGTGFFSYYEQYF. Variable domain in full (rest from reference TRBV2 and TRBJ2-7): EPEVTQTPSHQVTQMGQEVILRCVPISNHLYFYWYRQILGQKVEFLVSFYNNEISEKSEIFDDQFSVERPDGSNFTLKIRSTKLEDSAMYFCASLPGTGFFSYYEQYFGPGTRLTVT.

In its sample, this clonotype was seen many times. The chain carries TRBV5-1 and TRBJ1-1; 9 positions agree with TRBD1. The germline V gene encodes CDR1 SGHRS and CDR2 YFSETQ. J gave up 2 bases and V 0 bases, and 2 bases lay outside the gene matches. The CDR3 runs 15 residues. CDR3 in amino acids: CASSLVGQGNTEAFF. Here the CDR3 DNA reads TGCGCCAGCAGCTTGGTGGGACAGGGCAACACTGAAGCTTTCTTT.

A few counts support this clonotype. The chain carries TRBV7-9 and TRBJ1-1; the D gene is possibly TRBD1 (6 bases). The CDR3 extends over 17 amino acids. Deletions cut 1 base from V and 5 bases from J, with 20 bases between. Germline V gives CDR1 SEHNR, CDR2 FQNEAQ (reference sequence). Written as DNA, the CDR3 is TGTGCCAGCAGCTTAGTCCGATTTAGGGGGTACTTTACTGAAGCTTTCTTT. Translation gives CASSLVRFRGYFTEAFF.